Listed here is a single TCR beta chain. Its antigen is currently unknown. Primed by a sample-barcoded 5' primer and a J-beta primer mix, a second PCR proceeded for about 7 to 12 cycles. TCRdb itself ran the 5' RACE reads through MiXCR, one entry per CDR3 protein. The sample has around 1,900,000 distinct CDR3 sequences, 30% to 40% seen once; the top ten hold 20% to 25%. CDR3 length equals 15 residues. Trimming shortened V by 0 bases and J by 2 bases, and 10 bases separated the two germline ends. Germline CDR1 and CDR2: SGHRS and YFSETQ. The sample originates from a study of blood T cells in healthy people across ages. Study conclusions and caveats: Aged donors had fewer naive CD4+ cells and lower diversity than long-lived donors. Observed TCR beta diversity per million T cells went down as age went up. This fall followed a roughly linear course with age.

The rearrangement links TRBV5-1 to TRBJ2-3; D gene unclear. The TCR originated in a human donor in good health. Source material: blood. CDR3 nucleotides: TGCGCCAGCAGCTTGGAGGTTTCCCCCACAGATACGCAGTATTTT. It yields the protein CASSLEVSPTDTQYF. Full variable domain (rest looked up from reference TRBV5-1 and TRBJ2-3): KAGVTQTPRYLIKTRGQQVTLSCSPISGHRSVSWYQQTPGQGLQFLFEYFSETQRNKGNFPGRFSGRQFSNSRSEMNVSTLELGDSALYLCASSLEVSPTDTQYFGPGTRLTVL.